This T cell receptor (beta chain) was documented in a study of T cell clusters in autoimmune cytopenias. Study findings and constraints: Compared with active autoimmune hepatitis patients, healthy donors showed about 2.8-fold more exclusive TRB clusters. Primary autoimmune cytopenia patients appeared to lack physiological T cell clusters present in healthy donors. TRB repertoire shifts in secondary cytopenia and chronic lymphocytic leukemia mostly reflected lymphoma, not autoimmunity. Functional roles of the in silico T cell clusters still await experimental validation.

Per the germline V gene, CDR1 is MDHEN and CDR2 is SYDVKM. The CDR3 is 14 residues long. Multiplex touch-down PCR amplified TRB using TRB-A and TRB-B pools in one tube. With the multiplex PCR reads reprocessed, TCRdb shows one record per CDR3 protein and no DNA. This sample's table reports thousands of distinct CDR3 sequences. Tens of thousands of genome equivalents of blood DNA were amplified for TRB. About this clonotype itself: Its matching antigen is unknown.

The receptor comes from a human donor with an autoimmune cytopenia or autoimmune hepatitis (not recorded which). The chain links TRBV28 to TRBJ2-1; the D gene TCRdb calls, TRBD2, cannot be checked with no DNA. Sequencing was carried out using peripheral blood. CDR3 protein: CASKGGGALNEQFF.